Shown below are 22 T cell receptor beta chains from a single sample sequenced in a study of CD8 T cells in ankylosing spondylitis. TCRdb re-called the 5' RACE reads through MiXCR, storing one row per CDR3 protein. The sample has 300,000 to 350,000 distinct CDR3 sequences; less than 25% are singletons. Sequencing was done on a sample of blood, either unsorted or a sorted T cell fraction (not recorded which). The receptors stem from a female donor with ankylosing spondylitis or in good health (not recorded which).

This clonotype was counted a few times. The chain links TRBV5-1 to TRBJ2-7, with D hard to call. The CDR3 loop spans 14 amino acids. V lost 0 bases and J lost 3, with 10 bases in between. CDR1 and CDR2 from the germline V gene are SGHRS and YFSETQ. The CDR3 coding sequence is TGCGCCAGCAGCTTGGAGGGCAGTTTCTACGAGCAGTACTTC. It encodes CASSLEGSFYEQYF.

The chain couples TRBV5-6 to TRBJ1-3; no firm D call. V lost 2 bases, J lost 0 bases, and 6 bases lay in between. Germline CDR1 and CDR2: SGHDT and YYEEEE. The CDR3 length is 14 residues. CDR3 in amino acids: CASSFRISGNTIYF. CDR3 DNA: TGTGCCAGCAGCTTCCGGATCTCTGGAAACACCATATATTTT. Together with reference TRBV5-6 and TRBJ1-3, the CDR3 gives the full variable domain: DAGVTQSPTHLIKTRGQQVTLRCSPKSGHDTVSWYQQALGQGPQFIFQYYEEEERQRGNFPDRFSGHQFPNYSSELNVNALLLGDSALYLCASSFRISGNTIYFGEGSWLTVV.

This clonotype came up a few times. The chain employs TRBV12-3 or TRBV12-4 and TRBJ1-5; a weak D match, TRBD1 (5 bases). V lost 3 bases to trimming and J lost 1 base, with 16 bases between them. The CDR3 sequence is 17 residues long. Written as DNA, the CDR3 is TGTGCCAGCAGTTTCGGCAGGGTGATCCGGAGCAATCAGCCCCAGCATTTT. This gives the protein CASSFGRVIRSNQPQHF.

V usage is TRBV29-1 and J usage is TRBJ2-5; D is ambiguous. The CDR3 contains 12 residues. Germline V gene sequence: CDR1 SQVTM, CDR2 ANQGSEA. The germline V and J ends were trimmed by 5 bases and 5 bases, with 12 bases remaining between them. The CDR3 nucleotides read TGCAGCGTTCAAACTCAACGGGAGACCCAGTACTTC. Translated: CSVQTQRETQYF.

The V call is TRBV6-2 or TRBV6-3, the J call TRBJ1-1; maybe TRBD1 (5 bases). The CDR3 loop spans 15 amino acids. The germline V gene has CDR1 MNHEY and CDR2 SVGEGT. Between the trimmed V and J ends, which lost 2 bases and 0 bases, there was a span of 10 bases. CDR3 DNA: TGTGCCAGCAGTTACACCAGGGTGGTGAACACTGAAGCTTTCTTT. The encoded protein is CASSYTRVVNTEAFF.

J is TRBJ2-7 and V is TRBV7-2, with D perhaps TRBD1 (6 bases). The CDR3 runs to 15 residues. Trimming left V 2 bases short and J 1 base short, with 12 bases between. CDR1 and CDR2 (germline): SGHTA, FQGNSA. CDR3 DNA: TGTGCCAGCAGCTTACGCCGCAGGGGTTCCTACGAGCAGTACTTC. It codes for CASSLRRRGSYEQYF. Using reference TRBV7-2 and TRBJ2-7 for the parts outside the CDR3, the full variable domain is GAGVSQSPSNKVTEKGKDVELRCDPISGHTALYWYRQSLGQGLEFLIYFQGNSAPDKSGLPSDRFSAERTGGSVSTLTIQRTQQEDSAVYLCASSLRRRGSYEQYFGPGTRLTVT.

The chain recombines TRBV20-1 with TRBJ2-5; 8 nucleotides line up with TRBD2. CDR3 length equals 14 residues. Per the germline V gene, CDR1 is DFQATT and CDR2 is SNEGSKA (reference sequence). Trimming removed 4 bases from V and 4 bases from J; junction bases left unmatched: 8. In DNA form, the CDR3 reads TGCAGTGCTACCCCCGGGACTAGGGGAGAGACCCAGTACTTC. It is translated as CSATPGTRGETQYF.

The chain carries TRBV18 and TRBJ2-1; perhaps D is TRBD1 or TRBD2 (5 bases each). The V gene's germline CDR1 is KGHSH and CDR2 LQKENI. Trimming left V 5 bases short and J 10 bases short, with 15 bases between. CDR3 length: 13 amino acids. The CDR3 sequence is CASSTRATGEQFF. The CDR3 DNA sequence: TGTGCCAGCTCAACCAGGGCAACGGGAGAGCAGTTCTTC.

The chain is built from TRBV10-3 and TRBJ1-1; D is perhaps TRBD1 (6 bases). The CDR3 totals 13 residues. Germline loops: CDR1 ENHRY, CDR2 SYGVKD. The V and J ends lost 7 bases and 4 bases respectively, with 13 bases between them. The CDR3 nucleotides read TGTGCCATCACCCCAGGGGAGGGCACTGAAGCTTTCTTT. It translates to CAITPGEGTEAFF.

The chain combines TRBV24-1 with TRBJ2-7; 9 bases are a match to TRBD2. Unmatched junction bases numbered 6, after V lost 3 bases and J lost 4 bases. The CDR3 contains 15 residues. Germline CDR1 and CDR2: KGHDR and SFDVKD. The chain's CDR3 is CATSDRAGGPYEQYF. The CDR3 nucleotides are TGTGCCACCAGTGATAGGGCGGGAGGGCCGTACGAGCAGTACTTC.

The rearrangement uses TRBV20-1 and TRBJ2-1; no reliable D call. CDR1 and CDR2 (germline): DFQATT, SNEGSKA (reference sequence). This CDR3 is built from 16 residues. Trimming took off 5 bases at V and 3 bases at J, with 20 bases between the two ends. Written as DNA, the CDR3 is TGCAGTGCTCCACCCCGGGTCGGGCGCTACTACAATGAGCAGTTCTTC. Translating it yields CSAPPRVGRYYNEQFF.

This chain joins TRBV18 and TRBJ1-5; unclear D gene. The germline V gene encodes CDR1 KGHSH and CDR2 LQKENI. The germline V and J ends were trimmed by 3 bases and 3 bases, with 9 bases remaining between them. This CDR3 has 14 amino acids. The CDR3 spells CASSPTRDNQPQHF. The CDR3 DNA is TGTGCCAGCTCACCGACAAGGGACAATCAGCCCCAGCATTTT.

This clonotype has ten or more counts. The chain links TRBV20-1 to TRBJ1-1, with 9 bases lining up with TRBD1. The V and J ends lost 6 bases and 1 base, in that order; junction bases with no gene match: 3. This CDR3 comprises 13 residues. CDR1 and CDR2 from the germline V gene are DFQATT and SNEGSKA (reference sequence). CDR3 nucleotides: TGCAGTGCAAGACAGGGGGGGAACACTGAAGCTTTCTTT. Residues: CSARQGGNTEAFF.

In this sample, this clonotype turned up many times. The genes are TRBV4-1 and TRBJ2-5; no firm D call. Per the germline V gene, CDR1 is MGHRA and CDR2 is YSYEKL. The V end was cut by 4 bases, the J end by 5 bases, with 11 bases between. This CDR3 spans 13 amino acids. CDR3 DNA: TGCGCCAGCAGCCTCGCGAACTTGGAGACCCAGTACTTC. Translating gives CASSLANLETQYF.

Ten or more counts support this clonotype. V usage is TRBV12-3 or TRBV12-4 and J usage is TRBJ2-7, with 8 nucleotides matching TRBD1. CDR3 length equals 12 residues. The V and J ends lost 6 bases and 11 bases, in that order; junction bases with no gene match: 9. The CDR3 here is CASSLGQGGEYF. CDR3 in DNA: TGTGCCAGCAGCCTAGGACAGGGTGGAGAGTACTTC.

CDR3 nucleotide sequence: TGTGCCATCAGTGACGCGAGTTTCTATGGCTACACCTTC. Encoded protein: CAISDASFYGYTF. The V gene is TRBV10-3, the J gene TRBJ1-2; the D is unclear. The CDR3 extends over 13 amino acids. V was trimmed by 3 bases and J by 4 bases, leaving 9 bases between them. CDR1 is ENHRY, CDR2 SYGVKD, per germline.

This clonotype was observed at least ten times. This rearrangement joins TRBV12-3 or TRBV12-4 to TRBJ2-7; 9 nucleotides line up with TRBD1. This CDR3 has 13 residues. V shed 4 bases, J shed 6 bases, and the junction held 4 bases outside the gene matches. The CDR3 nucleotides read TGTGCCAGCAGTTGGGACAGGGAATTCGAGCAGTACTTC. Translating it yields CASSWDREFEQYF.

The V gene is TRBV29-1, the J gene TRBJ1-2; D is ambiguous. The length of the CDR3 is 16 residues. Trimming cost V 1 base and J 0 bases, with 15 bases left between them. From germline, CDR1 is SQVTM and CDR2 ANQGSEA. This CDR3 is CSVEANGRLANYGYTF. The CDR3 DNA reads TGCAGCGTTGAAGCGAACGGACGGCTAGCTAACTATGGCTACACCTTC.

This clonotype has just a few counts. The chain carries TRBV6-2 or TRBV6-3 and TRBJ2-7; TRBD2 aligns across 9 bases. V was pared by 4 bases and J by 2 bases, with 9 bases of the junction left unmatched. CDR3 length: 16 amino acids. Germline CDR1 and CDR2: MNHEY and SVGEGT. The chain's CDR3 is CASSSRGLALPYEQYF. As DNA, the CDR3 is TGTGCCAGCAGTTCACGCGGACTAGCGTTACCCTACGAGCAGTACTTC.

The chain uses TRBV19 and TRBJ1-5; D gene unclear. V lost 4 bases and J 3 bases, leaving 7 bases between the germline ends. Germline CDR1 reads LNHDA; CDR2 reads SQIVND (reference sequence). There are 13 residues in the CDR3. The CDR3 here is CASSKSTNQPQHF. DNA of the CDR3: TGTGCCAGTAGTAAAAGCACCAATCAGCCCCAGCATTTT.

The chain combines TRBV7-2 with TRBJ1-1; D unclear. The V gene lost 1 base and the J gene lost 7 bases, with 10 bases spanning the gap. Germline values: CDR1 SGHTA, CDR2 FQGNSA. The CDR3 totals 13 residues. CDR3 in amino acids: CASSLGGFDEAFF. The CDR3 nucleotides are TGTGCCAGCAGCTTAGGTGGGTTTGATGAAGCTTTCTTT.

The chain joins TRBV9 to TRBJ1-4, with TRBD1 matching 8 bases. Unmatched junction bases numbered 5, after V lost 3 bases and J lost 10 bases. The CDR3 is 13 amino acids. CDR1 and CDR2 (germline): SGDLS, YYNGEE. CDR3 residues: CASSGTGKGKLFF. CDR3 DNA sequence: TGTGCCAGCAGCGGGACAGGGAAAGGAAAACTGTTTTTT.